These T cell receptor beta chains were read from a single sample in a study of technical replicates of blood from several donors. Generated by immunoSEQ multiplex PCR, the TCRdb table keeps only in-frame clones and is missing some. The table includes tens of thousands of clones, 95% to 98% detected once. The sample consisted of T cells isolated from PBMCs. These receptors were taken from a human donor in good health. Both conserved end residues are part of each CDR3. The D gene is left open where the match is weak. The size of a clone is reported for some rows only, either as once, few or many, or as a class for expanded clones.

d_gene: TRBD1; v_gene: TRBV19; abundance: -; len: 12; j_gene: TRBJ1-1; CDR3aa: CASSPGGTEAFF; CDR3nt: TGTGCCAGTAGCCCAGGGGGCACTGAAGCTTTCTTT
d_gene: -; v_gene: TRBV28; abundance: -; len: 15; j_gene: TRBJ1-5; CDR3aa: CASTDPGGPNQPQHF; CDR3nt: TGTGCCAGCACCGACCCGGGGGGACCCAATCAGCCCCAGCATTTT
d_gene: -; v_gene: TRBV29-1; abundance: -; len: 15; j_gene: TRBJ1-4; CDR3aa: CSVEETGSTNEKLFF; CDR3nt: TGCAGCGTTGAAGAGACAGGTTCAACTAATGAAAAACTGTTTTTT
d_gene: TRBD2; v_gene: TRBV9; abundance: -; len: 15; j_gene: TRBJ2-1; CDR3aa: CASSILAGGPHEQFF; CDR3nt: TGTGCCAGCAGCATACTAGCGGGAGGGCCCCATGAGCAGTTCTTC
d_gene: -; v_gene: TRBV5-1; abundance: once; len: 13; j_gene: TRBJ1-5; CDR3aa: CASSLAGNQPQHF; CDR3nt: TGCGCCAGCAGCTTGGCAGGGAATCAGCCCCAGCATTTT
d_gene: TRBD2; v_gene: TRBV28; abundance: -; len: 18; j_gene: TRBJ2-3; CDR3aa: CASSSFGTSGSLTDTQYF; CDR3nt: TGTGCCAGCAGTTCCTTCGGGACTAGCGGGAGTCTGACAGATACGCAGTATTTT
d_gene: -; v_gene: TRBV19; abundance: -; len: 16; j_gene: TRBJ2-1; CDR3aa: CASSIVGGRGFNEQFF; CDR3nt: TGTGCCAGTAGTATAGTGGGCGGGCGGGGATTCAATGAGCAGTTCTTC
d_gene: TRBD1; v_gene: TRBV7-2; abundance: -; len: 13; j_gene: TRBJ1-2; CDR3aa: CASSSYRGYGYTF; CDR3nt: TGTGCCAGCAGCTCTTACAGGGGCTATGGCTACACCTTC
d_gene: -; v_gene: TRBV19; abundance: once; len: 12; j_gene: TRBJ1-1; CDR3aa: CASINMNTEAFF; CDR3nt: TGTGCCAGTATCAACATGAACACTGAAGCTTTCTTT
d_gene: -; v_gene: TRBV13; abundance: -; len: 16; j_gene: TRBJ2-1; CDR3aa: CASSLGETGSYNEQFF; CDR3nt: TGTGCCAGCAGCTTAGGCGAAACGGGCTCCTACAATGAGCAGTTCTTC
d_gene: -; v_gene: TRBV2; abundance: -; len: 13; j_gene: TRBJ2-2; CDR3aa: CASSGQGTGELFF; CDR3nt: TGTGCCAGCAGCGGGCAGGGGACCGGGGAGCTGTTTTTT
d_gene: TRBD1; v_gene: TRBV18; abundance: -; len: 16; j_gene: TRBJ1-2; CDR3aa: CASSPGGDRGNYGYTF; CDR3nt: TGTGCCAGCTCACCGGGAGGGGACAGGGGCAACTATGGCTACACCTTC
d_gene: TRBD2; v_gene: TRBV27; abundance: -; len: 15; j_gene: TRBJ2-7; CDR3aa: CASSLGGGRAYEQYF; CDR3nt: TGTGCCAGCAGTTTAGGTGGCGGGAGGGCCTACGAGCAGTACTTC
d_gene: TRBD2; v_gene: TRBV4-2; abundance: -; len: 15; j_gene: TRBJ2-5; CDR3aa: CASSHTSGSQETQYF; CDR3nt: TGTGCCAGCAGCCATACTAGCGGGAGTCAAGAGACCCAGTACTTC
d_gene: -; v_gene: TRBV6-5; abundance: -; len: 15; j_gene: TRBJ2-7; CDR3aa: CASRTDHGAIYEQYF; CDR3nt: TGTGCCAGCAGGACCGATCATGGGGCCATCTACGAGCAGTACTTC
d_gene: -; v_gene: TRBV7-8; abundance: -; len: 14; j_gene: TRBJ2-5; CDR3aa: CASSLGRGQETQYF; CDR3nt: TGTGCCAGCAGCTTAGGCAGGGGCCAAGAGACCCAGTACTTC
d_gene: -; v_gene: TRBV29-1; abundance: -; len: 12; j_gene: TRBJ2-2; CDR3aa: CSVEYLPGELFF; CDR3nt: TGCAGCGTTGAATATCTCCCCGGGGAGCTGTTTTTT
d_gene: TRBD2; v_gene: TRBV4-1; abundance: -; len: 16; j_gene: TRBJ2-5; CDR3aa: CASSRAGTSGQETQYF; CDR3nt: TGCGCCAGCAGCCGGGCCGGGACTAGCGGTCAAGAGACCCAGTACTTC
d_gene: -; v_gene: TRBV30; abundance: once; len: 14; j_gene: TRBJ1-5; CDR3aa: CAWSVAVSNQPQHF; CDR3nt: TGTGCCTGGAGTGTGGCAGTTAGCAATCAGCCCCAGCATTTT
d_gene: TRBD1; v_gene: TRBV9; abundance: -; len: 17; j_gene: TRBJ2-7; CDR3aa: CASSSPGQGDITYEQYF; CDR3nt: TGTGCCAGCAGCTCTCCGGGACAGGGGGATATCACCTACGAGCAGTACTTC
d_gene: TRBD2; v_gene: TRBV6-5; abundance: few; len: 16; j_gene: TRBJ2-3; CDR3aa: CASSYGLAGVRDTQYF; CDR3nt: TGTGCCAGCAGTTACGGGCTAGCGGGAGTAAGAGATACGCAGTATTTT
d_gene: TRBD2; v_gene: TRBV6-5; abundance: -; len: 14; j_gene: TRBJ2-1; CDR3aa: CASSSSGDYNEQFF; CDR3nt: TGTGCCAGCAGTTCCAGCGGGGATTACAATGAGCAGTTCTTC
d_gene: TRBD2; v_gene: TRBV7-9; abundance: -; len: 16; j_gene: TRBJ2-1; CDR3aa: CASSSALAGAYNEQFF; CDR3nt: TGTGCCAGCAGCTCAGCCCTAGCGGGAGCTTACAATGAGCAGTTCTTC
d_gene: TRBD2; v_gene: TRBV6-5; abundance: -; len: 15; j_gene: TRBJ2-5; CDR3aa: CASTMTSGGKETQYF; CDR3nt: TGTGCCAGCACTATGACTAGCGGGGGGAAAGAGACCCAGTACTTC
d_gene: TRBD1; v_gene: TRBV5-1; abundance: -; len: 14; j_gene: TRBJ2-7; CDR3aa: CASSLTGGFYEQYF; CDR3nt: TGCGCCAGCAGCTTGACAGGGGGCTTTTACGAGCAGTACTTC
d_gene: TRBD2; v_gene: TRBV7-9; abundance: once; len: 16; j_gene: TRBJ2-7; CDR3aa: CASSLVITSGRYEQYF; CDR3nt: TGTGCCAGCAGCTTAGTCATCACTAGCGGGAGGTATGAGCAGTACTTC
d_gene: TRBD2; v_gene: TRBV27; abundance: -; len: 15; j_gene: TRBJ2-7; CDR3aa: CASSWASGKAYEQYF; CDR3nt: TGTGCCAGCAGTTGGGCTAGCGGGAAGGCCTACGAGCAGTACTTC
d_gene: TRBD2; v_gene: TRBV7-9; abundance: -; len: 16; j_gene: TRBJ2-5; CDR3aa: CASGETREALGETQYF; CDR3nt: TGTGCCAGCGGGGAGACGCGGGAGGCGTTGGGAGAGACCCAGTACTTC
d_gene: TRBD1; v_gene: TRBV4-3; abundance: -; len: 16; j_gene: TRBJ2-7; CDR3aa: CASSQDRGQGDYEQYF; CDR3nt: TGCGCCAGCAGCCAAGATCGAGGACAGGGAGACTACGAGCAGTACTTC
d_gene: TRBD2; v_gene: TRBV27; abundance: once; len: 15; j_gene: TRBJ2-2; CDR3aa: CASSLSAGVTGELFF; CDR3nt: TGTGCCAGCAGTTTGTCAGCGGGAGTCACCGGGGAGCTGTTTTTT
d_gene: -; v_gene: TRBV28; abundance: -; len: 14; j_gene: TRBJ2-7; CDR3aa: CASSLSQSTNEQYF; CDR3nt: TGTGCCAGCAGTTTATCACAGTCCACCAACGAGCAGTACTTC
d_gene: TRBD1; v_gene: TRBV19; abundance: -; len: 14; j_gene: TRBJ2-7; CDR3aa: CASRRQGKSYEQYF; CDR3nt: TGTGCCAGTAGAAGACAGGGAAAAAGCTACGAGCAGTACTTC
d_gene: -; v_gene: TRBV6-5; abundance: -; len: 13; j_gene: TRBJ2-5; CDR3aa: CASSQNRAETQYF; CDR3nt: TGTGCCAGCAGCCAGAACAGGGCTGAGACCCAGTACTTC
d_gene: TRBD2; v_gene: TRBV5-1; abundance: -; len: 15; j_gene: TRBJ2-5; CDR3aa: CASSLGGSGQETQYF; CDR3nt: TGCGCCAGCAGCTTGGGCGGGAGTGGCCAAGAGACCCAGTACTTC
d_gene: -; v_gene: TRBV13; abundance: -; len: 16; j_gene: TRBJ1-2; CDR3aa: CASSSTQIDHNYGYTF; CDR3nt: TGTGCCAGCAGCTCAACCCAAATAGATCATAACTATGGCTACACCTTC
d_gene: TRBD2; v_gene: TRBV4-3; abundance: -; len: 12; j_gene: TRBJ2-3; CDR3aa: CASSPSGREQYF; CDR3nt: TGCGCCAGCAGCCCTAGCGGCCGGGAGCAGTATTTT
d_gene: -; v_gene: TRBV5-8; abundance: once; len: 12; j_gene: TRBJ1-5; CDR3aa: CASNIRDQPQHF; CDR3nt: TGTGCCAGTAACATACGGGATCAGCCCCAGCATTTT
d_gene: TRBD1; v_gene: TRBV19; abundance: -; len: 15; j_gene: TRBJ2-7; CDR3aa: CASSIDGTVFYEQYF; CDR3nt: TGTGCCAGTAGTATAGACGGGACAGTGTTCTACGAGCAGTACTTC
d_gene: TRBD2; v_gene: TRBV15; abundance: few; len: 13; j_gene: TRBJ2-3; CDR3aa: CATSRVGGSTQYF; CDR3nt: TGTGCCACCAGCAGAGTGGGGGGGAGTACGCAGTATTTT
d_gene: TRBD1; v_gene: TRBV19; abundance: -; len: 14; j_gene: TRBJ2-7; CDR3aa: CASSMLGQGNEQHF; CDR3nt: TGTGCCAGTAGTATGCTGGGACAGGGGAACGAGCAGCACTTC
d_gene: TRBD2; v_gene: TRBV5-5; abundance: once; len: 16; j_gene: TRBJ2-7; CDR3aa: CASSLQPGLAGYEQYF; CDR3nt: TGTGCCAGCAGCCTACAGCCGGGACTAGCGGGATACGAGCAGTACTTC
d_gene: TRBD2; v_gene: TRBV28; abundance: -; len: 17; j_gene: TRBJ2-7; CDR3aa: CASSLSTGGAFSYEQYF; CDR3nt: TGTGCCAGCAGTTTATCGACCGGGGGGGCTTTCTCCTACGAGCAGTACTTC
d_gene: -; v_gene: TRBV4-3; abundance: once; len: 14; j_gene: TRBJ2-1; CDR3aa: CASSLRRGNNEQFF; CDR3nt: TGCGCCAGCAGCCTAAGACGGGGAAACAATGAGCAGTTCTTC
d_gene: TRBD2; v_gene: TRBV29-1; abundance: -; len: 13; j_gene: TRBJ2-1; CDR3aa: CSVDGTSGVEQFF; CDR3nt: TGCAGCGTTGACGGGACTAGCGGGGTTGAGCAGTTCTTC
d_gene: TRBD2; v_gene: TRBV7-2; abundance: once; len: 18; j_gene: TRBJ2-5; CDR3aa: CASSPTGLAGGGQETQYF; CDR3nt: TGTGCCAGCAGCCCAACGGGACTAGCGGGAGGGGGCCAAGAGACCCAGTACTTC
d_gene: TRBD1; v_gene: TRBV27; abundance: -; len: 14; j_gene: TRBJ1-4; CDR3aa: CASSFTGANEKLFF; CDR3nt: TGTGCCAGCAGTTTCACAGGGGCTAATGAAAAACTGTTTTTT
d_gene: TRBD1; v_gene: TRBV5-6; abundance: -; len: 13; j_gene: TRBJ1-1; CDR3aa: CASSTWDRREAFF; CDR3nt: TGTGCCAGCAGCACCTGGGACAGGCGAGAAGCTTTCTTT
d_gene: TRBD2; v_gene: TRBV5-6; abundance: -; len: 15; j_gene: TRBJ2-7; CDR3aa: CASSLVGSGSYEQYF; CDR3nt: TGTGCCAGCAGCTTGGTGGGTAGCGGGAGCTACGAGCAGTACTTC
d_gene: TRBD1; v_gene: TRBV27; abundance: -; len: 15; j_gene: TRBJ2-7; CDR3aa: CASSDTGQGHHEQYF; CDR3nt: TGTGCCAGCAGTGATACCGGACAGGGCCACCACGAGCAGTACTTC
d_gene: -; v_gene: TRBV14; abundance: -; len: 13; j_gene: TRBJ2-7; CDR3aa: CASSQRGIYEQYF; CDR3nt: TGTGCCAGCAGCCAGAGGGGGATCTACGAGCAGTACTTC
d_gene: -; v_gene: TRBV28; abundance: once; len: 18; j_gene: TRBJ1-5; CDR3aa: CASTPPRGRGEIDQPQHF; CDR3nt: TGTGCCAGCACCCCCCCCCGGGGCAGGGGAGAGATAGATCAGCCCCAGCATTTT